This is a list of T cell receptor beta chains from one sample in a study of identical twins. TCRdb reprocessed the 5' RACE reads with MiXCR, giving one entry per CDR3 protein. The sample carries more than 650,000 distinct CDR3 sequences, 5.5% to 7.5% recorded once. Source material: naive T cells sorted from blood. These receptors all stem from a man aged 18 to 29 in good health. Each CDR3 is given with its conserved first and last residue. The D gene is left open where the match is weak. Clone size is not always given. Where it is, it says once, few, many or a class for expanded clones.

size	V	D	J	DNA	CDR3
.	TRBV12-3/TRBV12-4	.	TRBJ1-6	TGTGCCAGCAGTTTAAAGAGGTCACCCCTCCACTTT	CASSLKRSPLHF
many	TRBV5-1	.	TRBJ2-3	TGCGCCAGCAGCTTGTCTTGGCTGGCAGATACGCAGTATTTT	CASSLSWLADTQYF
many	TRBV6-1	.	TRBJ2-5	TGTGCCAGCTGGACCGCGACAGGATCAGAGACCCAGTACTTC	CASWTATGSETQYF
few	TRBV5-1	TRBD1	TRBJ2-1	TGCGCCAGCAGCCTAAGACAGGGGATGGATGAGCAGTTCTTC	CASSLRQGMDEQFF
.	TRBV20-1	TRBD1	TRBJ2-5	TGCAGTGCTCAGGGGGTTAGGGGATTTGGAAAGGAGACCCAGTACTTC	CSAQGVRGFGKETQYF
many	TRBV6-5	.	TRBJ2-5	TGTGCCAGCAGTTCCATGGATGAGACCCAGTACTTC	CASSSMDETQYF
few	TRBV20-1	.	TRBJ1-1	TGCAGTGTTTTATTGGGCCTCACTGAAGCTTTCTTT	CSVLLGLTEAFF
many	TRBV7-9	.	TRBJ2-3	TGTGCCAGCAGGTCAGGTACAGATACGCAGTATTTT	CASRSGTDTQYF
.	TRBV7-2	TRBD2	TRBJ2-1	TGTGCCAGCAGCTCGGGGGGGGTTTCAGGGGAGCAGTTCTTC	CASSSGGVSGEQFF
many	TRBV11-2	TRBD1	TRBJ2-3	TGTGCCAGCAGGGGACAGGGTCCCCCAGATACGCAGTATTTT	CASRGQGPPDTQYF
many	TRBV5-1	.	TRBJ2-1	TGCGCCAGCAGCTTCGACAGATACAATGAGCAGTTCTTC	CASSFDRYNEQFF
many	TRBV11-1	.	TRBJ2-7	TGTGCCAGCAGCCGTTCGAGCGAGCAGTACTTC	CASSRSSEQYF
many	TRBV7-9	.	TRBJ2-7	TGTGCCAGCAGCGCCGTGAGGGACGAGCAGTACTTC	CASSAVRDEQYF
many	TRBV4-1	TRBD2	TRBJ2-1	TGCGCCAGCAGCCCCAGCGGGGGAGATTACAATGAGCAGTTCTTC	CASSPSGGDYNEQFF
many	TRBV12-3/TRBV12-4	.	TRBJ2-1	TGTGCCAGCAAGTTTGGGCAGGGTAGGTCCCAGTTCTTC	CASKFGQGRSQFF
many	TRBV6-1	TRBD2	TRBJ2-1	TGTGCCAGCAGTCCCCCTACTAGCGGGAGTAGCAATGAGCAGTTCTTC	CASSPPTSGSSNEQFF
few	TRBV4-3	.	TRBJ1-2	TGCGCCAGCAGCCAAGGAGACGGGTATGGCTACACCTTC	CASSQGDGYGYTF
many	TRBV28	TRBD2	TRBJ2-2	TGTGCCAGCAGTGAGACGGGACTAGCGGGAGCGAACACCGGGGAGCTGTTTTTT	CASSETGLAGANTGELFF
many	TRBV28	TRBD2	TRBJ2-3	TGTGCCACGGGGGGACTAGCGGGGAGCACAGATACGCAGTATTTT	CATGGLAGSTDTQYF